This TCR beta chain was retrieved from a study of blood T cells in healthy people across ages. A J-beta primer mix and a sample-barcoded 5' primer were used in a second PCR of about 6 to 12 cycles. Using its own MiXCR run on the 5' RACE reads, TCRdb lists one record per CDR3 protein. Among under 1,000,000 distinct CDR3 sequences listed, 35% to 40% were seen once. Germline V gives CDR1 LGHNA, CDR2 YSLEER. The CDR3 totals 16 residues. V lost 1 base, J lost 2 bases, and 13 bases lay in between. Overall study findings and caveats: Compared with aged donors, long-lived donors showed fewer expanded clones, suggesting selection.

A few counts support this clonotype. Its antigen remains unknown. With each sample, at least 6 micrograms of total RNA were extracted. This sequence was found in a man younger than 30 in good health. Sequenced input: blood. This chain connects TRBV4-3 to TRBJ2-3, with D perhaps TRBD1 (5 bases). CDR3: CASSQVGQPYTDTQYF. CDR3 sequence (DNA): TGCGCCAGCAGCCAAGTGGGGCAGCCCTACACAGATACGCAGTATTTT.